This TCR beta chain appears in the sequencing data of a study of T cells in Graves' hyperthyroidism and ophthalmopathy. Regarding the study as a whole: Ophthalmopathy was identified by the model a median around 5.9 months ahead of onset. Using 13 V-J features, a model discriminated ophthalmopathy from stable hyperthyroidism.

The patients, who ranged from 18 to 65 in age, presented with newly diagnosed hyperthyroidism lasting under 2 months. Clinical symptoms, serum thyroxine and TRAb, thyroid ultrasound and orbital computed tomography together formed the diagnostic basis. Trimming pared 6 bases from V and 9 bases from J, leaving 12 bases between. Germline V lookup: CDR1 MNHNS, CDR2 SASEGT. The CDR3 has 11 residues. It was RNA transcripts that yielded the amplified TCR beta CDR3 regions. The HTBI set primed first-round TCR CDR3 RT-PCR. From the multiplex PCR reads, TCRdb called clonotypes with MiXCR, one entry per CDR3 protein. This sample yields approximately 500,000 distinct CDR3 sequences, of which about half are seen a single time; around 7.7% belongs to the top ten. In regard to this clonotype: Its antigen is as yet unknown. A much larger clonotype is one base distant, so this may be a read error.

The chain is built from TRBV6-1 and TRBJ2-7, with D uncertain. The sample was peripheral blood or thyroid tissue (not recorded which). The clonotype was recovered from a woman in her late teens or twenties with Graves' hyperthyroidism. CDR3 in amino acids: CASRVLHGQYF. The CDR3 DNA follows: TGTGCCAGCAGGGTCCTCCACGGGCAGTACTTC.